This entry lists 6 T cell receptor beta chains sequenced from one sample in a study of blood T cell repertoires in COVID-19. Repertoires were generated with immunoSEQ multiplex PCR, while TCRdb's copy carries only in-frame clones and drops some. The table shows about 75,000 clones, with roughly 78% occurring only once. Sequencing was performed on peripheral blood. The receptor source for this set is a woman aged 80 or over with active or convalescent COVID-19.

J is TRBJ2-7 and V is TRBV5-8; TRBD1 aligns across 8 bases. Losses at the gene ends were 0 bases for V and 1 base for J; bases not matched to a gene: 3. Per the germline V gene, CDR1 is SGHTS and CDR2 is YDEGEE. The CDR3 is 15 residues long. CDR3 nucleotide sequence: TGTGCCAGCAGCTTGGGGACAGGGTCATCCTACGAGCAGTACTTC. This codes for CASSLGTGSSYEQYF. The full variable domain, rest sourced from reference TRBV5-8 and TRBJ2-7, is EAGVTQSPTHLIKTRGQQATLRCSPISGHTSVYWYQQALGLGLQFLLWYDEGEERNRGNFPPRFSGRQFPNYSSELNVNALELEDSALYLCASSLGTGSSYEQYFGPGTRLTVT.

J is TRBJ1-1 and V is TRBV14; 11 positions match TRBD1. V gave up 7 bases and J gave up 0 bases; unmatched junction bases: 10. The CDR3 loop spans 17 amino acids. From germline, CDR1 is SGHDN and CDR2 FVKESK. CDR3 sequence (DNA): TGTGCCAGCACCTTCAAGGGGGACAGGGGGATGAACACTGAAGCTTTCTTT. Protein product: CASTFKGDRGMNTEAFF.

The rearrangement links TRBV28 to TRBJ2-6; 7 bases line up with TRBD1. CDR1 and CDR2 (germline): MDHEN, SYDVKM. Trimming at V came to 6 bases and at J to 0 bases, leaving 5 bases not matched to a gene. The CDR3 sequence is 16 residues long. The CDR3 coding sequence is TGTGCCAGCAGGGGACAGATAAACTCTGGGGCCAACGTCCTGACTTTC. This codes for CASRGQINSGANVLTF.

The chain employs TRBV6-5 and TRBJ2-3; D possibly corresponds to TRBD2 (5 bases). CDR1 MNHEY and CDR2 SVGAGI come from the germline V gene. Trimming removed 6 bases at V and 6 bases at J, with 13 bases between. This CDR3 comprises 13 residues. The CDR3 nucleotides are TGTGCCAGCAGGGTGGCGGGTCGGGATACGCAGTATTTT. Translation gives CASRVAGRDTQYF.

This clone was detected only a few times. V is TRBV28 and J is TRBJ1-2, with a possible D match to TRBD1 (6 bases). The germline V and J ends were trimmed by 5 bases and 5 bases, with 9 bases remaining between them. The CDR3 extends over 12 amino acids. Germline CDR1 and CDR2: MDHEN and SYDVKM. CDR3: CASSLQGYGYTF. CDR3 nucleotides: TGTGCCAGCAGTCTACAGGGATATGGCTACACCTTC.

The chain carries TRBV7-9 and TRBJ1-3; 8 bases fit TRBD1. The CDR3 extends over 14 amino acids. V lost 5 bases and J lost 3; bases outside the gene matches: 3. CDR1 SEHNR and CDR2 FQNEAQ come from the germline V gene (reference sequence). This CDR3 is CASSPTGVGNTIYF. DNA of the CDR3: TGTGCCAGCAGCCCGACAGGGGTTGGAAACACCATATATTTT.